The present entry profiles one TCR beta chain with its context. Its target is not known. Naive CD4+ T cells were purified with Tregs depleted by CD25. General study results and limits: Tumor memory CD4+ T cell TCR gene usage clustered with blood and lymph node memory CD4+ cells and lymph node naive CD4+ cells. The larger cohort examined one V-J beta rearrangement, not whole repertoires.

The germline V and J ends were trimmed by 2 bases and 7 bases, with 12 bases remaining between them. Germline CDR1 and CDR2: DFQATT and SNEGSKA (reference sequence). This CDR3 has 14 amino acids. Semi-nested PCR with Nested Universal Primer A followed constant-region reverse priming of full-length variable regions. TCRdb re-derived calls from the 5' RACE reads in MiXCR, one entry per CDR3 protein. The sample contains fewer than 65,000 distinct CDR3 sequences, around 30% of which appear only once. The V gene is TRBV20-1, the J gene TRBJ1-6, with TRBD1 as a possible D gene (5 bases). The TCR was taken from a female donor with breast cancer. Sequenced material: tumor-infiltrating naive CD4+ T cells sorted from the breast tumor. Subset given: naive CD4+ T cells, CD4+CD45RA+CD25-. The CDR3 nucleotides read TGCAGTGCTAGAATCGGGGCGGCCAATTCACCCCTCCACTTT. Translation gives CSARIGAANSPLHF.